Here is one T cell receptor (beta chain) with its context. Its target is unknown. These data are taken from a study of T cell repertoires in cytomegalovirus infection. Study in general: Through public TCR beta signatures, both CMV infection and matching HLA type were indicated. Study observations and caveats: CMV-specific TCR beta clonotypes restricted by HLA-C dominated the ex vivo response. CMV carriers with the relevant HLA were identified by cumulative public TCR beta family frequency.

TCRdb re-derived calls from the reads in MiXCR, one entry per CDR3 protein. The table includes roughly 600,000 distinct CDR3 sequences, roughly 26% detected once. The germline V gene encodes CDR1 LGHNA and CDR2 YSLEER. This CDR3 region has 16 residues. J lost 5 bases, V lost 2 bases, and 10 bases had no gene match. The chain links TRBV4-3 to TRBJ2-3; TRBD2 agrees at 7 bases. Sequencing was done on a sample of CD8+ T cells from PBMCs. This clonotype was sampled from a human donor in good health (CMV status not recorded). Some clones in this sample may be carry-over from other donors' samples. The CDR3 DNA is TGCGCCAGCAGCCAAAGAGGTACTAGCGATGTAGATACGCAGTATTTT. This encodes CASSQRGTSDVDTQYF.